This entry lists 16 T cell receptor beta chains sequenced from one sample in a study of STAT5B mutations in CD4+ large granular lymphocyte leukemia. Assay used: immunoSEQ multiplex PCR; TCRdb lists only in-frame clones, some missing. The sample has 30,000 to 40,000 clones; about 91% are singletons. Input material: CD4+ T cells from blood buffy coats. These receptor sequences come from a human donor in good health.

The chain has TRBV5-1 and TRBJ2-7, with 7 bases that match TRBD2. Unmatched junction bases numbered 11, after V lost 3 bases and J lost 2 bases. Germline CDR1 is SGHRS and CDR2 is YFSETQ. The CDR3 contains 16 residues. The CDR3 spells CASSWGGSVPPYEQYF. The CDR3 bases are TGCGCCAGCAGCTGGGGGGGGAGCGTCCCCCCCTACGAGCAGTACTTC.

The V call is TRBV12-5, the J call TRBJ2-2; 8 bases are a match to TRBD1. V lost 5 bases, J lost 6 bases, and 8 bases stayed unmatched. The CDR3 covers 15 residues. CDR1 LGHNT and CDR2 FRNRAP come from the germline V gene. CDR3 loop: CASGPGTGSPGELFF. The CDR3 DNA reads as TGTGCTAGTGGTCCCGGGACAGGTAGCCCCGGGGAGCTGTTTTTT.

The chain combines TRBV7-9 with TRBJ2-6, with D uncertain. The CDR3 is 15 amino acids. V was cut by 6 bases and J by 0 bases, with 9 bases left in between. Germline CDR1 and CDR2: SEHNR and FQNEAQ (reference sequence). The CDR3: CASRVGFSGANVLTF. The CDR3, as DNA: TGTGCCAGCAGAGTCGGGTTCTCTGGGGCCAACGTCCTGACTTTC.

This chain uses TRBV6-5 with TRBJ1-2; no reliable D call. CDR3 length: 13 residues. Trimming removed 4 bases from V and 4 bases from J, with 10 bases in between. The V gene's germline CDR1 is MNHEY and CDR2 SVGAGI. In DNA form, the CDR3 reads TGTGCCAGCAGTTCCGGGTTGGGCTATGGCTACACCTTC. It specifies CASSSGLGYGYTF.

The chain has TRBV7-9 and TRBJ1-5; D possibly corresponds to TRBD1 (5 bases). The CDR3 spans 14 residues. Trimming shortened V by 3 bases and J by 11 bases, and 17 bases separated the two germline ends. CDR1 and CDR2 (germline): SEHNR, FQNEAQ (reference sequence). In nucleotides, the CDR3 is TGTGCCAGCAGCTTGGGGACGGCCGTAGGGGCCCAGCATTTT. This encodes CASSLGTAVGAQHF.

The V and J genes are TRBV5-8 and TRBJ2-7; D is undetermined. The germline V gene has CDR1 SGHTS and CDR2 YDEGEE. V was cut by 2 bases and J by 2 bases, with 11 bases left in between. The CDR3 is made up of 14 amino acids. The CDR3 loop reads CASSLEAFTYEQYF. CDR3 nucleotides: TGTGCCAGCAGCTTAGAGGCTTTTACCTACGAGCAGTACTTC.

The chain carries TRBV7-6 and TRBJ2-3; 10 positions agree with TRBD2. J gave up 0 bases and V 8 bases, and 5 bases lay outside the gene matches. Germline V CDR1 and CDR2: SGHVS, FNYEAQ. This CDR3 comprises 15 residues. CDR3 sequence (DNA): TGTGCCAGCTCCCTAGCGGGAGTGAGCACAGATACGCAGTATTTT. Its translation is CASSLAGVSTDTQYF.

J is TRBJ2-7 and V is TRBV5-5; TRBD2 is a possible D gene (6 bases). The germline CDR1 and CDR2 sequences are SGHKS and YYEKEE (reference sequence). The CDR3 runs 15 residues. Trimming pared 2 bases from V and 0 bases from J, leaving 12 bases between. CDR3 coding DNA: TGTGCCAGCAGCTTAATCTGGAGGGCCTCCTACGAGCAGTACTTC. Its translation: CASSLIWRASYEQYF.

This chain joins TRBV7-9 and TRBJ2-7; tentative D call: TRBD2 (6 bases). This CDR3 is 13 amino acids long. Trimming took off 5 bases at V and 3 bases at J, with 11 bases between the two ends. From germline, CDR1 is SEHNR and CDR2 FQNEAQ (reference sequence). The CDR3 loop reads CASSRGTFYEQYF. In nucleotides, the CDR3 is TGTGCCAGCAGCCGCGGGACCTTCTACGAGCAGTACTTC.

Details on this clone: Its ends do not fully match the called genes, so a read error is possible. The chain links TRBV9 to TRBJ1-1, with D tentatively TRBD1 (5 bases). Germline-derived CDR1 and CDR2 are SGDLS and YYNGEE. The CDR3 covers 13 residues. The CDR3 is CAGSWGVGTEAFF. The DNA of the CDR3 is TGTGCCGGCAGCTGGGGGGTGGGAACTGAAGCTTTCTTT.

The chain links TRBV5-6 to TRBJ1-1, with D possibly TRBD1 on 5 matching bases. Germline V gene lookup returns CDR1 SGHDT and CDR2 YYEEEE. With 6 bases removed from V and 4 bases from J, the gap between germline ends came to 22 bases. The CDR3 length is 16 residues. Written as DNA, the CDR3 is TGTGCCAGCATACCTATCGGAGGCCCAGGGAGCACTGAAGCTTTCTTT. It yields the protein CASIPIGGPGSTEAFF.

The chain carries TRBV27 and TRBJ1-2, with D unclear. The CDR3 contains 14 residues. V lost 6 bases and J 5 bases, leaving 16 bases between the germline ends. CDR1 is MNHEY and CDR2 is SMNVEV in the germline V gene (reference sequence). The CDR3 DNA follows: TGTGCCAGCAGCATAGACCCTACCCTTTATGGCTACACCTTC. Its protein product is CASSIDPTLYGYTF.

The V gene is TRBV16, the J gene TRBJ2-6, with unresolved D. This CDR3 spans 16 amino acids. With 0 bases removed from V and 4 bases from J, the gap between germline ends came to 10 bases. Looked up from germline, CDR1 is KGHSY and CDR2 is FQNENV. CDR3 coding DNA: TGTGCCAGCAGCCAATCGTCGGGTGCAGGGGCCAACGTCCTGACTTTC. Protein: CASSQSSGAGANVLTF.

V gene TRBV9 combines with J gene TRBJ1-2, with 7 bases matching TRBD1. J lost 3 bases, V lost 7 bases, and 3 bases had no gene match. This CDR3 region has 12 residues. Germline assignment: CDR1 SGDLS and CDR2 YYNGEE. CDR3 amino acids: CASATGDYGYTF. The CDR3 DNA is TGTGCCAGCGCAACAGGGGACTATGGCTACACCTTC.

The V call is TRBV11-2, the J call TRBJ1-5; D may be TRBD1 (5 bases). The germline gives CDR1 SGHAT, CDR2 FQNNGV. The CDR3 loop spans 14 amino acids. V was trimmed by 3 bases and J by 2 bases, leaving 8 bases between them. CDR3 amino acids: CASSLAGRNQPQHF. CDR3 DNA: TGTGCCAGCAGCTTGGCGGGACGCAATCAGCCCCAGCATTTT.

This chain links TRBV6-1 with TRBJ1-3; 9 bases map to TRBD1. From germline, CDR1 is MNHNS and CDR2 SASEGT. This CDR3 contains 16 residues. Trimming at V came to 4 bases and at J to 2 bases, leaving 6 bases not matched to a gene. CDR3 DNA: TGTGCCAGCAGTGCCTGGGGACAGGGCCCTGGAAACACCATATATTTT. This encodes CASSAWGQGPGNTIYF.